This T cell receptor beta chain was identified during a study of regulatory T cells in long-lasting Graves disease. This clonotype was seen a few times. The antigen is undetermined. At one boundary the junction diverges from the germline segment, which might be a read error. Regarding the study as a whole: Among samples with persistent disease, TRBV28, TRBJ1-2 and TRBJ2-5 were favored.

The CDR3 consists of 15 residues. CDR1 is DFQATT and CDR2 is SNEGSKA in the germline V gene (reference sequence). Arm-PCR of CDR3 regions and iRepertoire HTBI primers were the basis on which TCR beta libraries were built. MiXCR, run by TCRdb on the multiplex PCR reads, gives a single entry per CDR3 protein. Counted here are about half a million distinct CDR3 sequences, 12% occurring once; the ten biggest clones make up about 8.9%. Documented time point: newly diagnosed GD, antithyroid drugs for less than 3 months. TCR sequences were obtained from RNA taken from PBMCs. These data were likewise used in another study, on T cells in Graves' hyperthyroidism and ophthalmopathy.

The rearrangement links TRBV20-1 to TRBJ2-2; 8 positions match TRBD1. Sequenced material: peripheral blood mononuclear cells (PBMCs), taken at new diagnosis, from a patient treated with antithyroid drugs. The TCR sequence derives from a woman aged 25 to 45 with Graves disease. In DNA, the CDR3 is TGCAGTTTCCCCCGGGACAGGACTAACACCGGGGAGCTGTTTTTC. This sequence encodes CSFPRDRTNTGELFF.